One sample yielded the 31 T cell receptor beta chains listed below, sequenced in a study of cytomegalovirus exposure and HLA in healthy donors. It was with 60 Vbeta and 13 Jbeta primers that the PCR ran. Profiling relied on immunoSEQ multiplex PCR, and the TCRdb table lists in-frame clones only, not all of them. Here the sample spans under 200,000 clones, approximately 73% being singletons. The sequenced material came from PBMCs. These receptors came from a woman aged 18-29 years in good health and CMV-seropositive.

This chain joins TRBV27 and TRBJ2-1; 11 nucleotides match TRBD1. Germline assignment: CDR1 MNHEY and CDR2 SMNVEV (reference sequence). Trimming at V came to 8 bases and at J to 9 bases, leaving 6 bases not matched to a gene. The CDR3 has 13 residues. The CDR3 reads CASGDRGIGEQFF. CDR3 nucleotide sequence: TGTGCCAGCGGGGACAGGGGGATCGGTGAGCAGTTCTTC.

CDR3 bases: TGTGCCAGCAGCTGGGGACAGGGATACCGGTATGGCTACACCTTC. Protein product: CASSWGQGYRYGYTF. The rearrangement joins TRBV5-8 to TRBJ1-2; 9 bases map to TRBD1. Germline V gene data show CDR1 as SGHTS and CDR2 as YDEGEE. The V and J ends lost 3 bases and 5 bases, in that order; junction bases with no gene match: 8. CDR3 length equals 15 residues. The full variable domain, in which reference TRBV5-8 and TRBJ1-2 provide the parts outside the CDR3, is EAGVTQSPTHLIKTRGQQATLRCSPISGHTSVYWYQQALGLGLQFLLWYDEGEERNRGNFPPRFSGRQFPNYSSELNVNALELEDSALYLCASSWGQGYRYGYTFGSGTRLTVV.

This chain joins TRBV19 and TRBJ1-1, with D possibly TRBD1 on 6 matching bases. The CDR3 spans 15 residues. CDR1 LNHDA and CDR2 SQIVND come from the germline V gene (reference sequence). V was clipped by 3 bases and J by 0 bases, with 11 bases between them. In nucleotides, the CDR3 is TGTGCCAGTAGTATCAGGGGCCCCATGAACACTGAAGCTTTCTTT. Residues: CASSIRGPMNTEAFF.

This clone has just a few counts. The chain links TRBV5-5 to TRBJ1-1; 8 bases match TRBD1. CDR1 and CDR2 (germline): SGHKS, YYEKEE (reference sequence). With V trimmed by 1 base and J by 0 bases, 2 bases remained unmatched. The CDR3 length is 15 residues. The CDR3 region has the DNA TGTGCCAGCAGCTTGTGGACAGGGCTGAACACTGAAGCTTTCTTT. Translated: CASSLWTGLNTEAFF.

This chain connects TRBV4-1 to TRBJ1-6; a weak D match, TRBD1 (6 bases). The length of the CDR3 is 14 residues. Germline V gene sequence: CDR1 MGHRA, CDR2 YSYEKL. V was pared by 1 base and J by 5 bases, with 6 bases between. DNA of the CDR3: TGCGCCAGCAGCCAAGGGACAGATAATTCACCCCTCCACTTT. It yields the protein CASSQGTDNSPLHF.

The chain carries TRBV13 and TRBJ2-2, with unresolved D. V gave up 5 bases and J gave up 5 bases, with 6 bases separating them. The CDR3 extends over 12 amino acids. CDR1 and CDR2 (germline): PRHDT, FYEKMQ (reference sequence). CDR3 in amino acids: CASSTITGELFF. The CDR3 DNA reads TGTGCCAGCAGCACTATAACCGGGGAGCTGTTTTTT.

V gene TRBV2 combines with J gene TRBJ1-1; 7 bases line up with TRBD1. This CDR3 is built from 15 residues. V dropped 6 bases and J dropped 1; count of bases not matched to a gene: 8. Germline lookup yields CDR1 SNHLY and CDR2 FYNNEI. DNA for the CDR3: TGTGCCAGCAGATTTCAGGGACAGAGGAACACTGAAGCTTTCTTT. Amino acid sequence: CASRFQGQRNTEAFF.

The chain joins TRBV9 to TRBJ2-1; TRBD2 matches at 13 bases. The trim removed 2 bases at V and 8 bases at J, leaving 4 bases unmatched. Per germline, CDR1 SGDLS and CDR2 YYNGEE. This CDR3 has 15 residues. Here the CDR3 DNA reads TGTGCCAGCAGCGTGGGGACTAGCGGGGTCGATGAGCAGTTCTTC. This gives the protein CASSVGTSGVDEQFF. The full variable domain, its missing parts supplied by reference TRBV9 and TRBJ2-1, is DSGVTQTPKHLITATGQRVTLRCSPRSGDLSVYWYQQSLDQGLQFLIQYYNGEERAKGNILERFSAQQFPDLHSELNLSSLELGDSALYFCASSVGTSGVDEQFFGPGTRLTVL.

The genes are TRBV7-9 and TRBJ1-1; 11 bases map to TRBD1. With 1 base clipped from V and 12 bases from J, the junction kept 13 bases outside the gene matches. The CDR3 sequence is 16 residues long. Germline loops: CDR1 SEHNR, CDR2 FQNEAQ (reference sequence). CDR3 protein: CASSLEGTGGGLWPFF. CDR3 nucleotides: TGTGCCAGCAGCTTAGAAGGGACAGGGGGAGGTCTCTGGCCTTTCTTT.

In this sample, this clone turned up a few times. The chain has TRBV9 and TRBJ2-1, with 11 bases aligning to TRBD1. CDR3 length equals 16 residues. Germline V lookup: CDR1 SGDLS, CDR2 YYNGEE. Trimming at V came to 0 bases and at J to 3 bases, leaving 2 bases not matched to a gene. CDR3: CASSVGGTGGYNEQFF. The CDR3 DNA follows: TGTGCCAGCAGCGTAGGGGGGACAGGGGGCTACAATGAGCAGTTCTTC.

In regard to this clone: A read error may produce the germline difference seen at one junction end. The V call is TRBV28, the J call TRBJ1-2; 8 positions match TRBD1. The CDR3 is 13 residues long. CDR1 is MDHEN and CDR2 is SYDVKM in the germline V gene. The CDR3 spells CAGSFQGAGGYTF. The CDR3 DNA reads as TGTGCCGGCAGTTTCCAGGGGGCGGGTGGCTACACCTTC.

V gene TRBV27 combines with J gene TRBJ2-5, with 8 bases identical to TRBD2. CDR1 MNHEY and CDR2 SMNVEV come from the germline V gene (reference sequence). The length of the CDR3 is 16 residues. The J segment lost 4 bases and the V segment lost 5 bases, leaving 12 bases of the junction unmatched. CDR3 sequence: CASSPRVAGTGETQYF. The DNA of the CDR3 is TGTGCCAGCAGTCCTCGAGTAGCGGGGACGGGAGAGACCCAGTACTTC.

This chain joins TRBV6-4 and TRBJ2-3; D is uncertain. The V end lost 3 bases, the J end lost 4 bases, and 8 bases lay between the germline ends. Germline loops: CDR1 MRHNA, CDR2 SNTAGT. The CDR3 has 13 residues. For the CDR3, the DNA is TGTGCCAGCAGTGAATCCGAGGCAGATACGCAGTATTTT. This gives the protein CASSESEADTQYF.

The chain combines TRBV2 with TRBJ2-7, with 10 positions matching TRBD2. CDR3 size: 21 residues. J gave up 1 base and V 6 bases, and 24 bases lay outside the gene matches. Germline V gives CDR1 SNHLY, CDR2 FYNNEI. For the CDR3, the DNA is TGTGCCAGCAGGCGGGCTAGCGGGGGACCACTTTACCCTCTAAGATCCTACGAGCAGTACTTC. Translated, it gives CASRRASGGPLYPLRSYEQYF.

This clone was picked up a small number of times. The chain employs TRBV28 and TRBJ1-5; 10 nucleotides align to TRBD1. The CDR3 covers 15 residues. The V segment lost 5 bases and the J segment 6 bases; nucleotides outside the gene matches: 7. Germline V gene lookup returns CDR1 MDHEN and CDR2 SYDVKM. The CDR3 protein is CASSTGTGDVQPQHF. The CDR3 DNA sequence: TGTGCCAGCAGTACCGGGACAGGGGACGTTCAGCCCCAGCATTTT.

On this clone itself: At the DNA level, this CDR3 is encoded by other sequences in the same sample as well. The chain uses TRBV27 and TRBJ2-2; the D is unclear. V was pared by 3 bases and J by 3 bases, with 5 bases between. Germline CDR1 MNHEY, CDR2 SMNVEV (reference sequence). The CDR3 is made up of 13 amino acids. CDR3 sequence (DNA): TGTGCCAGCAGTTTCGGAGACACCGGGGAGCTGTTTTTT. Its translation: CASSFGDTGELFF.

This clone was detected only a few times. The gene calls are TRBV15 and TRBJ2-5; TRBD2 might be the D (6 bases). Trimming stripped 5 bases from V and 11 bases from J, with 21 bases between. Looked up from germline, CDR1 is LNHNV and CDR2 is YYDKDF (reference sequence). The CDR3 is made up of 14 amino acids. CDR3 sequence: CATSEPGRGNEQYF. The CDR3 DNA sequence: TGTGCCACCAGCGAGCCGGGCCGCGGGAATGAGCAGTACTTC.

J is TRBJ1-3 and V is TRBV11-2; TRBD1 agrees at 7 bases. This CDR3 has 16 residues. J lost 0 bases, V lost 4 bases, and 6 bases had no gene match. Per the germline V gene, CDR1 is SGHAT and CDR2 is FQNNGV. CDR3 sequence (DNA): TGTGCCAGCAGCTACACAGGGGCCTCCTCTGGAAACACCATATATTTT. This gives the protein CASSYTGASSGNTIYF.

This chain connects TRBV27 to TRBJ2-1, with 7 positions matching TRBD1. The ends lost 5 bases at V and 3 bases at J; junction bases unmatched: 10. Germline values: CDR1 MNHEY, CDR2 SMNVEV (reference sequence). CDR3 length: 16 amino acids. The CDR3 DNA is TGTGCCAGCAGTGCCACAGGGGCTTCCCTCTACAATGAGCAGTTCTTC. Residues: CASSATGASLYNEQFF.

The chain couples TRBV28 to TRBJ1-4; 9 bases line up with TRBD1. Per the germline V gene, CDR1 is MDHEN and CDR2 is SYDVKM. The CDR3 loop spans 15 amino acids. Trimming took 5 bases from V and 7 from J; bases not matched to a gene: 8. The CDR3 coding sequence is TGTGCCAGCAGTGAGTCGACAGGGGGAACTGAAAAACTGTTTTTT. It specifies CASSESTGGTEKLFF.

This clone is a singleton in its sample. The rearrangement joins TRBV7-2 to TRBJ2-1; the D gene is possibly TRBD2 (6 bases). The CDR3 runs 16 residues. V lost 2 bases and J 6 bases, leaving 17 bases between the germline ends. Germline CDR1 reads SGHTA; CDR2 reads FQGNSA. The CDR3 spells CASSLPFGQGLNEQFF. DNA for the CDR3: TGTGCCAGCAGCTTACCGTTTGGGCAGGGACTCAATGAGCAGTTCTTC. Using reference TRBV7-2 and TRBJ2-1 for the parts outside the CDR3, the full variable domain is GAGVSQSPSNKVTEKGKDVELRCDPISGHTALYWYRQSLGQGLEFLIYFQGNSAPDKSGLPSDRFSAERTGGSVSTLTIQRTQQEDSAVYLCASSLPFGQGLNEQFFGPGTRLTVL.

V and J are TRBV19 and TRBJ1-2, with a possible D match to TRBD1 (5 bases). This CDR3 contains 14 residues. Germline assignment: CDR1 LNHDA and CDR2 SQIVND (reference sequence). The V end lost 1 base, the J end lost 2 bases, and 8 bases lay between the germline ends. The CDR3 protein is CASSIGGGNYGYTF. For the CDR3, the DNA is TGTGCCAGTAGTATAGGGGGGGGGAACTATGGCTACACCTTC.

This chain connects TRBV6-1 to TRBJ2-1, with D tentatively TRBD1 (6 bases). Trimming took off 5 bases at V and 3 bases at J, with 14 bases between the two ends. This CDR3 has 15 amino acids. Germline V gene sequence: CDR1 MNHNS, CDR2 SASEGT. This CDR3 reads CASSLAGVIYNEQFF. The CDR3 coding sequence is TGTGCCAGCAGTCTGGCAGGGGTTATCTACAATGAGCAGTTCTTC.

As for this clone: One end of the junction is discordant with germline, which a read error may explain. The same CDR3 can be traced to other DNA sequences in this sample. V is TRBV6-5 and J is TRBJ2-1, with TRBD1 matching over 7 bases. This CDR3 contains 14 residues. Germline CDR1 reads MNHEY; CDR2 reads SVGAGI. The CDR3 nucleotides are TGCGCCAGCAGGCTACAGGGGTCGGATAATGAGCAGTTCTTC. This sequence encodes CASRLQGSDNEQFF.

This clone was picked up a small number of times. The chain is built from TRBV5-4 and TRBJ1-2; the D gene is possibly TRBD1 (5 bases). Germline values: CDR1 SGHNT, CDR2 YYREEE (reference sequence). This CDR3 comprises 12 residues. V was pared by 0 bases and J by 8 bases, with 8 bases between. The CDR3 DNA reads TGTGCCAGCAGCTTGGACAGGAGCGGCTACACCTTC. This codes for CASSLDRSGYTF.

The chain employs TRBV6-1 and TRBJ2-1, with TRBD2 matching over 8 bases. The CDR3 loop spans 16 amino acids. V shed 4 bases, J shed 4 bases, and the junction held 9 bases outside the gene matches. Germline CDR1 reads MNHNS; CDR2 reads SASEGT. The CDR3 DNA sequence: TGTGCCAGCAGTGCACCCTCCGGCGGGGGGTACAATGAGCAGTTCTTC. Its translation: CASSAPSGGGYNEQFF.

The chain couples TRBV7-2 to TRBJ2-2; 7 bases are a match to TRBD1. The germline V gene encodes CDR1 SGHTA and CDR2 FQGNSA. Trimming removed 4 bases from V and 5 bases from J; junction bases left unmatched: 1. The CDR3 sequence is 13 residues long. Written as DNA, the CDR3 is TGTGCCAGCAGCTACAGGGGAACCGGGGAGCTGTTTTTT. Protein sequence: CASSYRGTGELFF.

The chain combines TRBV6-1 with TRBJ1-1, with D possibly matching TRBD1 (5 bases). The CDR3 loop spans 14 amino acids. In germline, CDR1 is MNHNS, CDR2 SASEGT. V was pared by 4 bases and J by 11 bases, with 20 bases between. The CDR3 is CASSALLARDHAFF. CDR3 bases: TGTGCCAGCAGTGCCTTACTGGCCAGGGATCATGCTTTCTTT.

The rearrangement links TRBV27 to TRBJ2-3, with 9 nucleotides matching TRBD2. Germline CDR1 reads MNHEY; CDR2 reads SMNVEV (reference sequence). The CDR3 spans 17 residues. V shed 0 bases, J shed 2 bases, and the junction held 6 bases outside the gene matches. CDR3 loop: CASSLSGAGGLTDTQYF. The CDR3 region has the DNA TGTGCCAGCAGTTTATCGGGCGCGGGGGGGCTCACAGATACGCAGTATTTT.

The V gene is TRBV30, the J gene TRBJ2-3, with D possibly matching TRBD1 (5 bases). V shed 5 bases and J shed 1 base, with 10 bases lying between them. Germline CDR1 GTSNPN, CDR2 SVGIG (reference sequence). The CDR3 is made up of 13 amino acids. The CDR3 region is CAWSTERTDTQYF. In DNA, the CDR3 is TGTGCCTGGTCGACAGAGCGCACAGATACGCAGTATTTT.

This rearrangement joins TRBV7-2 to TRBJ2-1; 7 bases match TRBD2. CDR1 is SGHTA and CDR2 is FQGNSA in the germline V gene. The CDR3 covers 16 residues. Trimming removed 3 bases from V and 5 bases from J; junction bases left unmatched: 10. CDR3 region: CASSFRAGKPNNEQFF. CDR3 DNA sequence: TGTGCCAGCAGCTTTCGAGCGGGGAAACCAAACAATGAGCAGTTCTTC.